This TCR beta chain stems from a study of OX40 agonist ivuxolimab in advanced cancers. About this clone: Its target is unknown.

Sequenced by immunoSEQ multiplex PCR; TCRdb stores in-frame clones only, minus some. The table records about 73,000 clones, around 89% of them present only once. The study's findings and limits: CD8+ T cells showed, on average, more clonal expansion than CD4+ cells.

There are 13 residues in the CDR3. J is TRBJ2-7 and V is TRBV21-1; the D call of TRBD1 is as the table states it, not checked on the DNA. TRBV21-1 is classified as a pseudogene. The sample in question was CD4+ or CD8+ T cells sorted from blood, obtained in a trial of the OX40 agonist ivuxolimab. The receptor's source is an adult with an advanced solid tumor such as melanoma, head and neck, liver or kidney cancer. CDR3 amino acids: CASRTHRSYEQYF. CDR3 in DNA: TGTGCCAGCAGGACTCACAGGTCCTACGAGCAGTACTTC.